This TCR beta chain was observed in a study of blood T cells in healthy people across ages. Study results and caveats: Because sorting was not performed, PBMCs prevented conclusive naive versus antigen-experienced comparison. When set beside aged donors, long-lived donors presented more naive CD4+ cells and higher diversity.

V was pared by 1 base and J by 8 bases, with 11 bases between. This CDR3 has 13 residues. Germline loops: CDR1 MGHDK, CDR2 SYGVNS. In the case of this clonotype: Its antigen is unidentified.

Combining a sample-barcoded 5' primer with a J-beta primer mix, a second PCR ran for roughly 7 to 11 cycles. TCRdb itself ran the 5' RACE reads through MiXCR, one entry per CDR3 protein. The table lists about 1,500,000 distinct CDR3 sequences, 28% of them singletons, with 7% to 9% in the top ten. This receptor was identified in a woman in her twenties or thirties in good health. The gene calls are TRBV25-1 and TRBJ1-2; a possible D gene is TRBD1 (5 bases). The material sequenced was blood. CDR3 in DNA: TGTGCCAGCAGTGAATCCCAGGGCAGGGGCTACACCTTC. Translation gives CASSESQGRGYTF.